This T cell receptor (beta chain) came from a study of blood T cells in healthy people across ages. Regarding the study as a whole: Nothing was known about donor CMV status, and this possibly confounded expanded clonotype changes.

V lost 7 bases and J lost 2, with 17 bases in between. Per the germline V gene, CDR1 is MDHEN and CDR2 is SYDVKM. This CDR3 is built from 15 residues. Every sample yielded at least 6.5 million isolated PBMCs. Together with a sample-barcoded 5' primer, a J-beta primer mix was included in a second PCR lasting roughly 6 to 12 cycles. Through a template-switch adaptor with 12 random nucleotides, each cDNA molecule received a tag. TCRdb used MiXCR to reprocess the 5' RACE reads, holding one entry per CDR3 protein. The sample has almost 1 million distinct CDR3 sequences; roughly 50% are singletons. To note about this clonotype: Its antigen remains unknown.

Material for sequencing was blood. This clonotype was obtained from a woman aged 55-70 years in good health. The chain carries TRBV28 and TRBJ2-5; possible D gene TRBD2, 6 bases. In nucleotides, the CDR3 is TGTGCCAGCACTTTCCCCGGGACTGGGCAAGAGACCCAGTACTTC. The encoded protein is CASTFPGTGQETQYF.